Listed here are 25 T cell receptor beta chains from one sample, sequenced in a study of regulatory and conventional T cells in RAG deficiency. TCRdb's table, derived via immunoSEQ multiplex PCR, lists solely in-frame clones and lacks some. The data contain about 34,000 clones, about three quarters of them singletons. Conventional CD4+ T cells were sorted from blood as CD25-low CD127-high cells. This sample was shared with a second study, whose subject was regulatory T cells. That work contributes: Amplification used 52 TRBV primers and 13 TRBJ primers.

Sequencing was carried out using CD4+ effector T cells sorted from blood. The receptor set was obtained from a human donor in good health.

The chain is built from TRBV2 and TRBJ2-7, with 8 positions matching TRBD1. The V and J ends lost 10 bases and 7 bases, in that order; junction bases with no gene match: 15. Germline CDR1 reads SNHLY; CDR2 reads FYNNEI. This CDR3 spans 14 amino acids. The CDR3 nucleotides are TGTGCCACACTGGGTGTGGACAGGGCGATGGAGCAGTACTTC. Its translation: CATLGVDRAMEQYF.

This clone was detected only once. J is TRBJ1-2 and V is TRBV11-2; TRBD1 agrees at 8 bases. Looked up from germline, CDR1 is SGHAT and CDR2 is FQNNGV. This CDR3 comprises 13 residues. Unmatched junction bases numbered 4, after V lost 5 bases and J lost 5 bases. CDR3 DNA: TGTGCCAGCAGCCGGGACAGGCTATATGGCTACACCTTC. Encoded protein: CASSRDRLYGYTF.

The chain joins TRBV14 to TRBJ1-1, with TRBD1 as a possible D gene (6 bases). CDR1 is SGHDN, CDR2 FVKESK, per germline. V was clipped by 5 bases and J by 5 bases, with 18 bases between them. The CDR3 runs 15 residues. This CDR3 is CASSYQAGRGTEAFF. The CDR3 nucleotides read TGTGCCAGCAGCTATCAAGCCGGGAGGGGGACTGAAGCTTTCTTT.

The chain joins TRBV5-1 to TRBJ2-7; TRBD1 agrees at 9 bases. The trim removed 0 bases at V and 6 bases at J, leaving 10 bases unmatched. The CDR3 covers 16 residues. Germline CDR1 is SGHRS and CDR2 is YFSETQ. In nucleotides, the CDR3 is TGCGCCAGCAGCTTGGCCGTGGGACAGGGCATAGGCGAGCAGTACTTC. Amino acid sequence: CASSLAVGQGIGEQYF.

This chain's CDR3 is CASSLRSTGKDTDTQYF. CDR3 DNA: TGTGCCAGCAGCTTAAGGTCGACAGGGAAGGACACAGATACGCAGTATTTT. This sequence joins TRBV7-3 and TRBJ2-3, with TRBD1 identical over 7 bases. After removal of 1 base from V and 2 bases from J, the junction contained 9 bases not matched to a gene. This CDR3 has 17 residues. The germline V gene has CDR1 SGHTA and CDR2 FQGTGA.

This sequence joins TRBV5-4 and TRBJ2-3; no definite D call. Germline V lookup: CDR1 SGHNT, CDR2 YYREEE (reference sequence). This CDR3 contains 13 residues. V was trimmed by 1 base and J by 4 bases, leaving 7 bases between them. The DNA of the CDR3 is TGTGCCAGCAGCTTGACCTCTTCAGATACGCAGTATTTT. Its translation is CASSLTSSDTQYF.

The chain joins TRBV9 to TRBJ2-1, with D tentatively TRBD2 (7 bases). Trimming cost V 0 bases and J 3 bases, with 19 bases left between them. The germline V gene encodes CDR1 SGDLS and CDR2 YYNGEE. The CDR3 runs 18 residues. The CDR3 DNA sequence: TGTGCCAGCAGCGTAGTAGTAGGGGGGGGATCCTACTACAATGAGCAGTTCTTC. Translation gives CASSVVVGGGSYYNEQFF.

The rearrangement joins TRBV2 to TRBJ1-2; 8 bases are shared with TRBD1. J was trimmed by 6 bases and V by 4 bases; bases with no gene match: 4. The CDR3 is made up of 13 amino acids. Germline lookup yields CDR1 SNHLY and CDR2 FYNNEI. In nucleotides, the CDR3 is TGTGCCAGCAGTGTTGACAGGGGAGATGGCTACACCTTC. This codes for CASSVDRGDGYTF. The full variable domain, its missing parts supplied by reference TRBV2 and TRBJ1-2, is EPEVTQTPSHQVTQMGQEVILRCVPISNHLYFYWYRQILGQKVEFLVSFYNNEISEKSEIFDDQFSVERPDGSNFTLKIRSTKLEDSAMYFCASSVDRGDGYTFGSGTRLTVV.

The V and J genes are TRBV9 and TRBJ1-1; no clear D. V lost 0 bases to trimming and J lost 0 bases, with 12 bases between them. There are 16 residues in the CDR3. Germline-derived CDR1 and CDR2 are SGDLS and YYNGEE. The DNA for the CDR3 is TGTGCCAGCAGCGTAGAAAGCCGTATCATGAACACTGAAGCTTTCTTT. Protein product: CASSVESRIMNTEAFF.

The rearrangement joins TRBV6-1 to TRBJ2-5, with D tentatively TRBD2 (5 bases). There are 14 residues in the CDR3. CDR1 and CDR2 (germline): MNHNS, SASEGT. Trimming removed 3 bases at V and 5 bases at J, with 13 bases between. The CDR3 protein is CASSEVRGQETQYF. In nucleotides, the CDR3 is TGTGCCAGCAGTGAGGTTCGAGGGCAGGAGACCCAGTACTTC.

The gene calls are TRBV7-2 and TRBJ2-7; TRBD2 aligns across 15 bases. This CDR3 is 16 amino acids long. Per the germline V gene, CDR1 is SGHTA and CDR2 is FQGNSA. J lost 5 bases, V lost 2 bases, and 4 bases had no gene match. CDR3 in amino acids: CASSLSGLAGGDEQYF. CDR3 sequence (DNA): TGTGCCAGCAGCTTATCTGGACTAGCGGGGGGGGACGAGCAGTACTTC.

The chain recombines TRBV7-9 with TRBJ2-1; 7 bases are a match to TRBD2. Unmatched junction bases numbered 9, after V lost 5 bases and J lost 5 bases. The CDR3 consists of 15 residues. The germline gives CDR1 SEHNR, CDR2 FQNEAQ (reference sequence). The CDR3 region has the DNA TGTGCCAGCAGCCAATCGGGGGGTAACGACAATGAGCAGTTCTTC. Its protein is CASSQSGGNDNEQFF.

The chain has TRBV11-2 and TRBJ2-5, with 11 bases aligning to TRBD2. The CDR3 runs 19 residues. Trimming cost V 1 base and J 1 base; bases outside gene matches: 11. Germline V gene sequence: CDR1 SGHAT, CDR2 FQNNGV. The CDR3 nucleotides read TGTGCCAGCAGCTTAGGCCGACTAGCGGGGTATCTTGGCCAAGAGACCCAGTACTTC. Its protein is CASSLGRLAGYLGQETQYF.

The rearrangement uses TRBV7-6 and TRBJ1-1; 7 nucleotides align to TRBD1. Trimming took 1 base from V and 9 from J; bases not matched to a gene: 11. The CDR3 totals 15 residues. Germline values: CDR1 SGHVS, CDR2 FNYEAQ. The CDR3: CASSLGLQHRGKAFF. The DNA for the CDR3 is TGTGCCAGCAGCTTAGGACTACAACACAGGGGAAAAGCTTTCTTT.

About this clone itself: The junction departs from the called germline gene at one end, perhaps through a read error. V usage is TRBV7-7 and J usage is TRBJ2-5; tentative D call: TRBD1 (6 bases). The germline CDR1 and CDR2 sequences are SSHAT and FNYEAQ (reference sequence). The CDR3 runs to 13 residues. The CDR3 is CASSPTGQETQYF. DNA for the CDR3: TGTGCTAGCAGCCCGACAGGTCAAGAGACCCAGTACTTC.

Written as DNA, the CDR3 is TGTGCCAGCGGGGCAAACTATAATTCACCCCTCCACTTT. It is translated as CASGANYNSPLHF. The chain joins TRBV28 to TRBJ1-6; a weak D match, TRBD1 (5 bases). Germline V gives CDR1 MDHEN, CDR2 SYDVKM. The CDR3 runs 13 residues. V was shortened by 8 bases and J by 3 bases, with 8 bases between the two germline ends.

The V call is TRBV11-2, the J call TRBJ1-3, with D hard to call. V was cut by 1 base and J by 0 bases, with 10 bases left in between. CDR3 size: 16 residues. Germline V lookup: CDR1 SGHAT, CDR2 FQNNGV. The CDR3 spells CASSLGGVSSGNTIYF. In DNA, the CDR3 is TGTGCCAGCAGCTTAGGGGGAGTGAGCTCTGGAAACACCATATATTTT.

The DNA of the CDR3 is TGTGCCAGCAGCCCGACCCCAAAGGACACGGATGCAGGCTACACCTTC. Translation gives CASSPTPKDTDAGYTF. The J gene is TRBJ1-2, the V gene TRBV11-2; D is perhaps TRBD1 (5 bases). This CDR3 has 16 residues. V was shortened by 5 bases and J by 8 bases, with 24 bases between the two germline ends. Germline V gives CDR1 SGHAT, CDR2 FQNNGV.

On this clone: The junction does not match germline at one end; this may be a read error. CDR3 in DNA: TGTGCCAGTGGTATATCCTGGGGATCGGGGTCTCCAGAGACCCAGTACTTC. Its translation is CASGISWGSGSPETQYF. V is TRBV19 and J is TRBJ2-5, with D possibly being TRBD2 (5 bases). This CDR3 has 17 amino acids. In germline, CDR1 is LNHDA, CDR2 SQIVND (reference sequence). The full variable domain, with the rest looked up from reference TRBV19 and TRBJ2-5, is DGGITQSPKYLFRKEGQNVTLSCEQNLNHDAMYWYRQDPGQGLRLIYYSQIVNDFQKGDIAEGYSVSREKKESFPLTVTSAQKNPTAFYLCASGISWGSGSPETQYFGPGTRLLVL.

This sequence joins TRBV18 and TRBJ1-1, with 7 bases that match TRBD1. The CDR3 is 14 amino acids. Looked up from germline, CDR1 is KGHSH and CDR2 is LQKENI. V lost 4 bases, J lost 0 bases, and 2 bases stayed unmatched. The CDR3 reads CASSLQGLNTEAFF. CDR3 nucleotides: TGTGCCAGCTCACTACAGGGGCTGAACACTGAAGCTTTCTTT.

The chain is built from TRBV10-2 and TRBJ1-6, with D tentatively TRBD1 (6 bases). This CDR3 contains 17 residues. Trimming removed 2 bases from V and 2 bases from J, with 13 bases in between. Germline CDR1 is WSHSY and CDR2 is SAAADI. The CDR3 sequence: CASSEPLQGPYNSPLHF. CDR3 nucleotide sequence: TGCGCCAGCAGTGAGCCGCTACAGGGACCCTATAATTCACCCCTCCACTTT.

V usage is TRBV4-1 and J usage is TRBJ1-3; no clear D gene. Trimming removed 0 bases at V and 4 bases at J, with 7 bases between. CDR3 length: 14 residues. Germline V lookup: CDR1 MGHRA, CDR2 YSYEKL. The CDR3 is CASSQDRPGNTIYF. CDR3 nucleotide sequence: TGCGCCAGCAGCCAAGATCGCCCCGGAAACACCATATATTTT.

The V and J genes are TRBV18 and TRBJ2-2; 10 bases are shared with TRBD1. Germline-derived CDR1 and CDR2 are KGHSH and LQKENI. With V trimmed by 5 bases and J by 5 bases, 8 bases remained unmatched. The CDR3 totals 16 residues. The CDR3 region is CASSNDRGLYTGELFF. CDR3 coding DNA: TGTGCCAGCTCAAACGACAGGGGGCTGTATACCGGGGAGCTGTTTTTT.

This clone was seen only once. V is TRBV6-5 and J is TRBJ2-6; D is ambiguous. The germline V gene encodes CDR1 MNHEY and CDR2 SVGAGI. The germline V and J ends were trimmed by 2 bases and 0 bases, with 2 bases remaining between them. CDR3 length equals 14 residues. The CDR3 DNA reads TGTGCCAGCAGTTACATCTCTGGGGCCAACGTCCTGACTTTC. This translates into CASSYISGANVLTF.

The V and J genes are TRBV9 and TRBJ1-6; D is perhaps TRBD1 (6 bases). Germline CDR1 reads SGDLS; CDR2 reads YYNGEE. The CDR3 has 13 residues. V gave up 1 base and J gave up 10 bases, with 9 bases separating them. The DNA of the CDR3 is TGTGCCAGCAGCGTAAGGGGGGAATCACCCCTCCACTTT. Its translation is CASSVRGESPLHF.